The source of this T cell receptor (beta chain) is a study of CXCR3-negative and CXCR3-positive naive CD8 T cells. Study at large: Per-library TRB read counts averaged about 1.5 +/- 0.3 million, adding up to about 150 million in total. The study, taken as a whole, reports: CXCR3-positive naive cells carried more hydrophobic TRB CDR3s than CXCR3-negative ones.

This CDR3 has 13 residues. Germline V gene data show CDR1 as SGHDN and CDR2 as FVKESK. Points on this clonotype: No antigen is known for it.

Libraries were UMI-labeled 5' RACE TRB cDNA. Each CDR3 protein gets one entry in TCRdb, which reprocessed the 5' RACE reads and gives no DNA. The sample holds 4,500 to 7,000 distinct CDR3 sequences. The sample was naive CXCR3+ CD8+ T cells from blood. Subset meaning: CD45RO-CCR7+CD27+CD95- naive CD8+ T cells expressing CXCR3 (TNR3+). The V and J genes are TRBV14 and TRBJ2-7. This receptor was obtained from a human donor in good health. Some clones in this sample may be carry-over from other donors' samples. CDR3 region: CASSSTGSYEQYF.